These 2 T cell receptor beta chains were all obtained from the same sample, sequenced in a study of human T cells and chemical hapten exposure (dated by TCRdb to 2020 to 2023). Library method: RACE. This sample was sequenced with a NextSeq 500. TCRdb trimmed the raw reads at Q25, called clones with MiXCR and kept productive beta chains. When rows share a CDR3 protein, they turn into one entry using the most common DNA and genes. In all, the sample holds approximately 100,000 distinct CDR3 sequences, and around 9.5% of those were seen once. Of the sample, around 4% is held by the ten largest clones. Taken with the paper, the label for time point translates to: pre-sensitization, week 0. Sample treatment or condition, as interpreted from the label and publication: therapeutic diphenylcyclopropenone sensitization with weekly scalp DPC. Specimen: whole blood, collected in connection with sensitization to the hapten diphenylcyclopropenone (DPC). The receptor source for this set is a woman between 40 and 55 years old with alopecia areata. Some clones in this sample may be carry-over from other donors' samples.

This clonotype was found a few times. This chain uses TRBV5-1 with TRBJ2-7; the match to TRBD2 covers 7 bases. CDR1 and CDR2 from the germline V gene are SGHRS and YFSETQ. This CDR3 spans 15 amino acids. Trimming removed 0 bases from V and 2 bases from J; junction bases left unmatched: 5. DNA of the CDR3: TGCGCCAGCAGCTTGGGGGGCGCGGGGGCCTACGAGCAGTACTTC. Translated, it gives CASSLGGAGAYEQYF.

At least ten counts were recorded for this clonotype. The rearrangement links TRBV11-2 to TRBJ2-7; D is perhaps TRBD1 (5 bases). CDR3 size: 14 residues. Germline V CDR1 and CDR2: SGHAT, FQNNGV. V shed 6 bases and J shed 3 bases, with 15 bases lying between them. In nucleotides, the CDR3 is TGTGCCAGCAGACTCGGACACTCTAACTACGAGCAGTACTTC. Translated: CASRLGHSNYEQYF.